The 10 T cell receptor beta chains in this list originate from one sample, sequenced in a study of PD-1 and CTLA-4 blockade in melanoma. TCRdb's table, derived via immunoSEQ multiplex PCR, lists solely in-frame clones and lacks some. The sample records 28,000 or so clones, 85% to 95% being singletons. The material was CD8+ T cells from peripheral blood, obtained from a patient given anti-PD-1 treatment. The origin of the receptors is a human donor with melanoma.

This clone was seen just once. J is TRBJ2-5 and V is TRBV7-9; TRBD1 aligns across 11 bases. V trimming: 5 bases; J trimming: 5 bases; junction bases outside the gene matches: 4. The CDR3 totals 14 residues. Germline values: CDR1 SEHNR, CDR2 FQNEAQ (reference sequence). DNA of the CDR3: TGTGCCAGCAGCCCGGACAGGGGGCTGGAGACCCAGTACTTC. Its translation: CASSPDRGLETQYF.

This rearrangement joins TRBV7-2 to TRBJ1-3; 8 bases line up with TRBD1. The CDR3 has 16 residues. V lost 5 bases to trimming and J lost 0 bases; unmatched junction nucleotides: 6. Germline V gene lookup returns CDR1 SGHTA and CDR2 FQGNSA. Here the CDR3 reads CASSLWTGPSGNTIYF. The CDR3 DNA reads TGTGCCAGCAGCCTTTGGACAGGGCCCTCTGGAAACACCATATATTTT.

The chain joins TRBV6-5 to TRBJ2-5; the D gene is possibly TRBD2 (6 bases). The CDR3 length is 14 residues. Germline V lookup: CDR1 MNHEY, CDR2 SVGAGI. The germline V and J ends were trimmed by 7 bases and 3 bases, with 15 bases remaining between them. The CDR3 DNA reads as TGTGCCAGCACCCCTAATTGGGGGGAAGAGACCCAGTACTTC. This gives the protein CASTPNWGEETQYF.

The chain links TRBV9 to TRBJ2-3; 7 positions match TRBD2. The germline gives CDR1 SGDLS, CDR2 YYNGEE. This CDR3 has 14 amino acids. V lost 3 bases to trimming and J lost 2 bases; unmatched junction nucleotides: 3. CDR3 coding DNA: TGTGCCAGCAGCGGGAGCGGGGACACAGATACGCAGTATTTT. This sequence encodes CASSGSGDTDTQYF.

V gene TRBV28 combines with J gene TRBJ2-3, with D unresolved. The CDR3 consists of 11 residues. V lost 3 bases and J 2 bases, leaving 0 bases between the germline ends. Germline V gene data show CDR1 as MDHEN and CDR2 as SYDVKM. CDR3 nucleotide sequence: TGTGCCAGCAGTTTCACAGATACGCAGTATTTT. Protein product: CASSFTDTQYF. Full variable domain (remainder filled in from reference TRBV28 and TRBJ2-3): DVKVTQSSRYLVKRTGEKVFLECVQDMDHENMFWYRQDPGLGLRLIYFSYDVKMKEKGDIPEGYSVSREKKERFSLILESASTNQTSMYLCASSFTDTQYFGPGTRLTVL.

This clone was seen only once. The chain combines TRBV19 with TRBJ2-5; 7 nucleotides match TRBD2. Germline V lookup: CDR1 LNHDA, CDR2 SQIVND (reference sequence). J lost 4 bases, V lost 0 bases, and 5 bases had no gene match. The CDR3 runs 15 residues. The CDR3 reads CASSIEGSGSETQYF. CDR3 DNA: TGTGCCAGTAGTATAGAGGGTAGCGGGTCAGAGACCCAGTACTTC.

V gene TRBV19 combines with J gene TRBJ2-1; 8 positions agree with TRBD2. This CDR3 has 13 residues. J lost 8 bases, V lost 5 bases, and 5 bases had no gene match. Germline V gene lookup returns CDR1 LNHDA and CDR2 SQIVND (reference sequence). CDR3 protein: CASSFGRADEQFF. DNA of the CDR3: TGTGCCAGTAGTTTCGGGAGGGCCGATGAGCAGTTCTTC.

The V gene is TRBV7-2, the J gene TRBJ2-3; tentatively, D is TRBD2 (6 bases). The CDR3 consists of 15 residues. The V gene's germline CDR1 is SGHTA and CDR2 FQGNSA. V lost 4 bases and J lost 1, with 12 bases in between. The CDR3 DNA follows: TGTGCCAGCAGCTCTGGAGGGGCAGGCACAGATACGCAGTATTTT. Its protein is CASSSGGAGTDTQYF.

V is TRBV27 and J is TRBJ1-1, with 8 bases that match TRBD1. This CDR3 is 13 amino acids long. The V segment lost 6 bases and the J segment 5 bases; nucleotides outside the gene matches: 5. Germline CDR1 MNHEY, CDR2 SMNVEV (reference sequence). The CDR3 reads CASSRGRKTEAFF. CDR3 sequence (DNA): TGTGCCAGCAGCAGGGGGCGAAAAACTGAAGCTTTCTTT.

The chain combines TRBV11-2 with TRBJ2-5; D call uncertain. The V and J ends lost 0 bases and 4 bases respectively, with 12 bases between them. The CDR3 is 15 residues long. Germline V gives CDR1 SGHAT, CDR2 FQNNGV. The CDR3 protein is CASSLDGVGGETQYF. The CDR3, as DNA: TGTGCCAGCAGCTTAGATGGCGTAGGTGGAGAGACCCAGTACTTC.